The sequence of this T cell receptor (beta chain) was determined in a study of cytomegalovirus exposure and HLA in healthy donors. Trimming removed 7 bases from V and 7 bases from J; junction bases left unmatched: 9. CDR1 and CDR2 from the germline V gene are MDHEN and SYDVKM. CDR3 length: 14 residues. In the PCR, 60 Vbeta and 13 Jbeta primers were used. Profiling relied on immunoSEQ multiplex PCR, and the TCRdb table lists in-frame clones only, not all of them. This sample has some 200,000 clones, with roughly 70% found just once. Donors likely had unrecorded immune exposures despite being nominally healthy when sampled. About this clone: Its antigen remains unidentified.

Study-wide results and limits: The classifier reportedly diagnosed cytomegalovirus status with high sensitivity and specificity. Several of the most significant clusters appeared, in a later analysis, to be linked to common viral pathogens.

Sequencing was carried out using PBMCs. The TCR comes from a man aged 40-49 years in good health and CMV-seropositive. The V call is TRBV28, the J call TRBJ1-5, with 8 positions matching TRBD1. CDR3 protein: CASTWTGLGQPQHF. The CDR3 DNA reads TGTGCCAGCACCTGGACAGGGCTCGGGCAGCCCCAGCATTTT. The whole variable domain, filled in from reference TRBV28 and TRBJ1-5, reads DVKVTQSSRYLVKRTGEKVFLECVQDMDHENMFWYRQDPGLGLRLIYFSYDVKMKEKGDIPEGYSVSREKKERFSLILESASTNQTSMYLCASTWTGLGQPQHFGDGTRLSIL.